Detailed here is one T cell receptor (beta chain). Its antigen remains unidentified. Its ends do not fully match the called genes, so a read error is possible. With molecular barcodes, quantitative 5'-RACE was used to make the TCR beta libraries. TCRdb reanalysed the 5' RACE reads using MiXCR and keeps one entry per CDR3 protein. Among fewer than 450,000 distinct CDR3 sequences listed, 15% to 20% were seen once. These data belong to a study of CD8 T cells in ankylosing spondylitis. CDR1 is ENHRY and CDR2 is SYGVKD in the germline V gene. CDR3 length: 13 amino acids. Study findings and constraints: For ankylosing spondylitis blood, a TCR beta motif of 7 or 8 highly homologous variants appeared characteristic. Reported data indicate significant enrichment of disease-linked clones within matched ankylosing spondylitis synovial fluid. Peripheral blood samples showed relatively rare disease-linked clones, and these clones were CD8+.

This chain uses TRBV10-3 with TRBJ1-1, with 8 bases fitting TRBD1. The TCR originated in a male donor with ankylosing spondylitis. The specimen was blood, either unsorted or a sorted T cell fraction (not recorded which). CDR3 DNA: TGTGCCATCAGACAGACAGGGGACCCTGAGGCTTTCTTT. It yields the protein CAIRQTGDPEAFF.